This T cell receptor beta chain was captured by sequencing in a study of cytomegalovirus exposure and HLA in healthy donors. Whole-study results and caveats: The authors later found most CMV-associated TCR beta chains appeared HLA-restricted. Overall, around 150 TCR beta chains were annotated as cytomegalovirus-associated.

This CDR3 is built from 16 residues. CDR1 and CDR2 from the germline V gene are SGHDT and YYEEEE. The trim removed 4 bases at V and 0 bases at J, leaving 8 bases unmatched. Primers included in the PCR were 60 Vbeta and 13 Jbeta primers. Sequencing was performed with immunoSEQ multiplex PCR; in TCRdb, only in-frame clones are kept and a portion is missing. The sample shows over 100,000 clones, just under 80% of them seen only once. The study sampled nominally healthy donors, though unrecorded immune exposures were likely. As concerns this clone: Its antigen is not known.

The TCR comes from a male donor in good health and CMV-seronegative. The sequencing sample was made of PBMCs. The chain recombines TRBV5-6 with TRBJ2-7; 9 bases are a match to TRBD2. CDR3 sequence reads: CASSGVAGAYSYEQYF. The CDR3, as DNA: TGTGCCAGCAGCGGGGTAGCGGGGGCCTACTCCTACGAGCAGTACTTC.